One sample yielded the 16 T cell receptor beta chains listed below, sequenced in a study of human T cells and chemical hapten exposure (dated by TCRdb to the early 2020s). Library preparation was by RACE. This sample was sequenced with a NextSeq 500. TCRdb cleaned the public reads at Q25 with fastp, built clones with MiXCR and kept in-frame beta chains. Every distinct CDR3 protein forms one entry, paired with its most common genes and DNA. For this sample the table gives a few hundred thousand distinct CDR3 sequences, of which 6% to 7% were detected only once. Of the sample, around 5.6% falls within the top ten clones. Reading the label with the study, this specimen's time point is: patch test 2, 6 weeks after DPC sensitization. The treatment or condition label of this sample denotes: therapeutic diphenylcyclopropenone sensitization with weekly scalp DPC. The sample here was whole blood, taken in connection with sensitization to the hapten diphenylcyclopropenone (DPC). The receptors come from a woman between 18 and 30 years old with alopecia areata. Some clones in this sample may be carry-over from other donors' samples.

This clonotype has more than one count but fewer than ten. This chain uses TRBV12-3 or TRBV12-4 with TRBJ2-1, with 16 bases aligning to TRBD2. Trimming cost V 3 bases and J 8 bases; bases outside gene matches: 10. The CDR3 has 18 amino acids. CDR3 DNA: TGTGCCAGCAGTTTCTGGGGACTAGCGGGGGGGCGATTCGATGAGCAGTTCTTC. This encodes CASSFWGLAGGRFDEQFF.

In this sample, this clonotype turned up a few times. The CDR3 is CASRTSLGGQTQYF. The DNA of the CDR3 is TGTGCCAGCAGGACCTCCCTCGGGGGGCAGACCCAGTACTTC. The chain joins TRBV6-2 or TRBV6-3 to TRBJ2-5; D is possibly TRBD2 (7 bases). V dropped 6 bases and J dropped 6 bases, with 17 bases sitting between them. Per the germline V gene, CDR1 is MNHEY and CDR2 is SVGEGT. The CDR3 spans 14 residues.

This clonotype was counted at least ten times. This chain connects TRBV7-2 to TRBJ2-2; no definite D call. CDR3 length equals 14 residues. Between the trimmed V and J ends, which lost 1 base and 6 bases, there was a span of 9 bases. The V gene's germline CDR1 is SGHTA and CDR2 FQGNSA. CDR3 amino acids: CASSLEVNSGELFF. DNA for the CDR3: TGTGCCAGCAGCTTAGAAGTGAATTCCGGGGAGCTGTTTTTT.

The table lists this clonotype with a few counts. The rearrangement links TRBV6-2 or TRBV6-3 to TRBJ2-3; 8 bases line up with TRBD2. The CDR3 length is 19 residues. Losses at the gene ends were 0 bases for V and 1 base for J; bases not matched to a gene: 12. Germline loops: CDR1 MNHEY, CDR2 SVGEGT. The CDR3, as DNA: TGTGCCAGCAGTTACTCGTTGAACGGGGGGGCCGCCGGCACAGATACGCAGTATTTT. It specifies CASSYSLNGGAAGTDTQYF.

This clonotype occurred many times. The V and J genes are TRBV4-2 and TRBJ1-6; D remains ambiguous. The CDR3 runs 15 residues. Deletions cut 0 bases from V and 8 bases from J, with 11 bases between. The germline V gene has CDR1 LGHNA and CDR2 YNFKEQ. This chain's CDR3 is CASSQDIGRDSPLHF. In DNA, the CDR3 is TGTGCCAGCAGCCAAGATATAGGGCGTGATTCACCCCTCCACTTT.

This clonotype has only a few counts. This chain uses TRBV4-1 with TRBJ1-3; 8 positions match TRBD1. V lost 4 bases, J lost 2 bases, and 4 bases stayed unmatched. Germline V gene lookup returns CDR1 MGHRA and CDR2 YSYEKL. The CDR3 sequence is 15 residues long. The CDR3: CASSLRTGTGNTIYF. CDR3 coding DNA: TGCGCCAGCAGCCTGAGGACAGGGACTGGAAACACCATATATTTT.

The chain combines TRBV10-3 with TRBJ2-3; the D is unclear. The V and J ends lost 6 bases and 10 bases respectively, with 14 bases between them. CDR1 is ENHRY and CDR2 is SYGVKD in the germline V gene. This CDR3 has 12 residues. This chain's CDR3 is CAISLYVGPQYF. Written as DNA, the CDR3 is TGTGCCATCAGCCTGTATGTGGGCCCGCAGTATTTT.

This clonotype turned up a few times. One junction end disagrees with the germline gene, perhaps due to a read error. The gene calls are TRBV7-7 and TRBJ1-1; D is unclear. Germline values: CDR1 SSHAT, CDR2 FNYEAQ (reference sequence). The CDR3 has 15 amino acids. Here the CDR3 DNA reads TGTGCTAGCAGCTGCCGGGGAGCGGCAGTCGCTGAAGCTTTCTTT. Residues: CASSCRGAAVAEAFF.

This clonotype was counted many times. The rearrangement links TRBV5-6 to TRBJ1-2; 7 bases line up with TRBD1. The ends lost 4 bases at V and 4 bases at J; junction bases unmatched: 7. The CDR3 loop spans 14 amino acids. CDR1 is SGHDT and CDR2 is YYEEEE in the germline V gene. The CDR3 loop is CASSVGTDLYGYTF. The CDR3 bases are TGTGCCAGCAGCGTGGGGACAGACCTCTATGGCTACACCTTC.

The table lists this clonotype with many counts. The chain combines TRBV27 with TRBJ2-2; D is undetermined. The germline V gene has CDR1 MNHEY and CDR2 SMNVEV (reference sequence). The CDR3 length is 14 residues. The V end lost 5 bases, the J end lost 1 base, and 8 bases lay between the germline ends. As DNA, the CDR3 is TGTGCCAGCAGTCGGACGGTGAACACCGGGGAGCTGTTTTTT. It codes for CASSRTVNTGELFF.

Only one count was recorded for this clonotype. The chain is built from TRBV12-3 or TRBV12-4 and TRBJ2-5; 10 bases map to TRBD2. The CDR3 is made up of 16 amino acids. V gave up 0 bases and J gave up 3 bases; unmatched junction bases: 4. In nucleotides, the CDR3 is TGTGCCAGCAGTTTAGCTAGCGGGGGGTCTAAAGAGACCCAGTACTTC. It specifies CASSLASGGSKETQYF.

This clonotype has a handful of counts. The V and J genes are TRBV18 and TRBJ2-3; TRBD1 is a possible D gene (5 bases). The CDR3 loop spans 16 amino acids. The germline CDR1 and CDR2 sequences are KGHSH and LQKENI. V lost 3 bases and J lost 4, with 17 bases in between. The CDR3 sequence is CASSPRNRKRSDTQYF. The CDR3, as DNA: TGTGCCAGCTCACCTAGAAACAGGAAGAGGTCAGATACGCAGTATTTT.

This clonotype occurred a few times. The genes are TRBV12-3 or TRBV12-4 and TRBJ2-3; 8 bases map to TRBD2. V shed 7 bases, J shed 5 bases, and the junction held 11 bases outside the gene matches. This CDR3 has 15 residues. The CDR3 DNA sequence: TGTGCCAGCAAAGGAACTAGCGGCGACGGAGATACGCAGTATTTT. This gives the protein CASKGTSGDGDTQYF.

This clonotype occurred many times. V is TRBV7-2 and J is TRBJ1-2; weak D call: TRBD1 (6 bases). Trimming took off 2 bases at V and 5 bases at J, with 12 bases between the two ends. The CDR3 loop spans 14 amino acids. Germline loops: CDR1 SGHTA, CDR2 FQGNSA. The CDR3 region is CASSLTGQQYGYTF. The CDR3 DNA reads as TGTGCCAGCAGCTTAACCGGACAGCAGTATGGCTACACCTTC.

This clonotype has at least ten counts. A junction end diverges from the germline sequence, so it may reflect a read error. V gene TRBV6-2 or TRBV6-3 combines with J gene TRBJ2-3; weak D call: TRBD2 (6 bases). The CDR3 sequence is 13 residues long. Germline V gives CDR1 MNHEY, CDR2 SVGEGT. The CDR3 sequence is CASSYGGGLLGSF. In DNA form, the CDR3 reads TGTGCCAGCAGTTACGGAGGAGGGCTGTTAGGCTCATTT.

The chain links TRBV4-3 to TRBJ2-4, with 9 bases lining up with TRBD2. Germline CDR1 is LGHNA and CDR2 is YSLEER. After removal of 2 bases from V and 7 bases from J, the junction contained 12 bases not matched to a gene. This CDR3 has 17 amino acids. The CDR3 loop is CASSQKLAGGPSNIQYF. For the CDR3, the DNA is TGCGCCAGCAGCCAAAAATTGGCGGGGGGGCCCTCCAACATTCAGTACTTC.